This T cell receptor (beta chain) was obtained from a study of CD8 T cells in Susac syndrome. A quantity of roughly 0.5 to 1 ug RNA underwent reverse transcription using random hexamers. TCRdb reprocessed the immunoSEQ multiplex PCR reads via MiXCR and lists one record per CDR3 protein. The sample includes approximately 260,000 distinct CDR3 sequences, 90% to 96% of them seen just once. Trimming removed 4 bases at V and 1 base at J, with 14 bases between. The germline CDR1 and CDR2 sequences are MGHRA and YSYEKL. The CDR3 runs 15 residues. The chain carries TRBV4-1 and TRBJ2-7; D is possibly TRBD2 (6 bases). The sequencing sample was made of CD4+ T cells from PBMCs. The clonotype comes from a human donor with Susac syndrome. CDR3 protein: CASSLGSGASYEQYF. CDR3 nucleotide sequence: TGCGCCAGCAGCCTTGGTAGCGGAGCTTCCTACGAGCAGTACTTC.